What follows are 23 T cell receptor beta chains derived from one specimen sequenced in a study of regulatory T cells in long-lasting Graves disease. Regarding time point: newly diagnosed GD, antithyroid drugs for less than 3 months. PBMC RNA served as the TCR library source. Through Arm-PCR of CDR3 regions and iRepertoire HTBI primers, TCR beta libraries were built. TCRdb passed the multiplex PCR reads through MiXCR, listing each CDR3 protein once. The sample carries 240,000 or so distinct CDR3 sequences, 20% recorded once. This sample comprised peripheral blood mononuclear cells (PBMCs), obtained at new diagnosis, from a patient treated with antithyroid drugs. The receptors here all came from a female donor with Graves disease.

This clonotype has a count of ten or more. The CDR3 spells CASSLTPPAASYNEQFF. CDR3 coding DNA: TGCGCCAGCAGCTTGACCCCTCCCGCTGCTTCCTACAATGAGCAGTTCTTC. The chain is built from TRBV5-1 and TRBJ2-1; unclear D gene. V was shortened by 1 base and J by 1 base, with 15 bases between the two germline ends. The CDR3 runs 17 residues. Germline CDR1 and CDR2: SGHRS and YFSETQ.

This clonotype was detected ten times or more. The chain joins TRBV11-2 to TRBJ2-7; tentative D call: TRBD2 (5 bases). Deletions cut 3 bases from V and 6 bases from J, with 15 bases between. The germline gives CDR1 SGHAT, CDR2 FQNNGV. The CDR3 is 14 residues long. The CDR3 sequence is CASSLNAAGGEQYF. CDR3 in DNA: TGTGCCAGCAGCTTGAACGCGGCAGGAGGCGAGCAGTACTTC.

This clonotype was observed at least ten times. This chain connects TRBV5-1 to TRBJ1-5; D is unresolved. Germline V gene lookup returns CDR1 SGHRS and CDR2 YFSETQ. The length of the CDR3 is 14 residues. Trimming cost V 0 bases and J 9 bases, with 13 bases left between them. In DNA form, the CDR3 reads TGCGCCAGCAGCTTGGCCGGCAGTCAATCGCCCCAGCATTTT. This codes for CASSLAGSQSPQHF.

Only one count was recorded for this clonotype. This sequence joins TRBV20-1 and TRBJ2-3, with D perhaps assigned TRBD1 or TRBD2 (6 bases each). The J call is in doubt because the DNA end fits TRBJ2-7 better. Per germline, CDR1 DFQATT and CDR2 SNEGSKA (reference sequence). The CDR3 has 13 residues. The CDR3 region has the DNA TGCAGTGGTCAAGGGGGGATCCGCTACGAGCAGTACTTC. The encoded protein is CSGQGGIRYEQYF.

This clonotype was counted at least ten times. In DNA, the CDR3 is TGCAGTGCTAGTCCGTTTGGACTAGTTCAAGAGACCCAGTACTTC. Protein sequence: CSASPFGLVQETQYF. The chain carries TRBV20-1 and TRBJ2-5, with 7 bases lining up with TRBD2. Germline V CDR1 and CDR2: DFQATT, SNEGSKA (reference sequence). The CDR3 covers 15 residues. Trimming at V came to 3 bases and at J to 2 bases, leaving 9 bases not matched to a gene.

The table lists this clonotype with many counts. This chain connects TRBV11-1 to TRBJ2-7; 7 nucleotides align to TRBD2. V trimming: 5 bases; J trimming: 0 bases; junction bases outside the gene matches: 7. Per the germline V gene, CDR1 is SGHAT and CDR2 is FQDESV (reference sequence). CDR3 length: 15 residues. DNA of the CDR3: TGTGCCAGCAGCGCCCGCGCGGGAGCCTCCTACGAGCAGTACTTC. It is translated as CASSARAGASYEQYF.

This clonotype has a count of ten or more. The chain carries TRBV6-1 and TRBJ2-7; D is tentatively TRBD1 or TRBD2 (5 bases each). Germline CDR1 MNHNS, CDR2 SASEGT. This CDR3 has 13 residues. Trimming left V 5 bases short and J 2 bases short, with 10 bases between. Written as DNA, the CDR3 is TGTGCCAGCAGTACCGGGGCGGCCTACGAGCAGTACTTC. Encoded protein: CASSTGAAYEQYF.

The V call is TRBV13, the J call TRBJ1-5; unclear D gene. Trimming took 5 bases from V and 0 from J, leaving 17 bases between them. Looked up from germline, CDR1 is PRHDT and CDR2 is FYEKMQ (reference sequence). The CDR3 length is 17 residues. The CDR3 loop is CASSLSPQYFSNQPQHF. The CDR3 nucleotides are TGTGCCAGCAGCCTCTCACCCCAATATTTTAGCAATCAGCCCCAGCATTTT.

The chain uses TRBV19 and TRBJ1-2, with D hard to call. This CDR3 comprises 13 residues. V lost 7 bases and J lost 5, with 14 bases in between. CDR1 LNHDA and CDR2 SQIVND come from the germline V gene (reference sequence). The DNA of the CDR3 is TGTGCCAGTAAGCTCCCGGGCCCGTATGGCTACACCTTC. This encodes CASKLPGPYGYTF.

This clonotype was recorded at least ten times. In nucleotides, the CDR3 is TGCAGTGCTAGAGATCCGTCACGGGGTGGCTACACCTTC. Encoded protein: CSARDPSRGGYTF. The chain employs TRBV20-1 and TRBJ1-2; no clear D. V was shortened by 0 bases and J by 7 bases, with 12 bases between the two germline ends. The CDR3 contains 13 residues. In germline, CDR1 is DFQATT, CDR2 SNEGSKA (reference sequence).

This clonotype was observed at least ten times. CDR3 sequence: CATSDPLSYEQYF. Written as DNA, the CDR3 is TGTGCCACCAGTGACCCCCTTTCCTACGAGCAGTACTTC. The chain joins TRBV24-1 to TRBJ2-7; D gene ambiguous. Trimming pared 4 bases from V and 1 base from J, leaving 7 bases between. The CDR3 is 13 residues long. The V gene's germline CDR1 is KGHDR and CDR2 SFDVKD.

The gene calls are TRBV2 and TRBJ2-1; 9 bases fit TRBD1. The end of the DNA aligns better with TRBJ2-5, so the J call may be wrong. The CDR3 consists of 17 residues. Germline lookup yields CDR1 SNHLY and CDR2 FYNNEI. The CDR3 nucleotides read TGTGCCAGCAGTGACACAGGGGGCGGGGAGCCCCAAGAGACCCAGTACTTC. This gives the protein CASSDTGGGEPQETQYF.

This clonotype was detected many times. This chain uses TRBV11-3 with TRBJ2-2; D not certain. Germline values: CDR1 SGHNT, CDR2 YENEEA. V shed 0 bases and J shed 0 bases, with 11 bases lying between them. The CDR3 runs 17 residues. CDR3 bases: TGTGCCAGCAGCTTAGAGGGCAGGCTATCGAACACCGGGGAGCTGTTTTTT. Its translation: CASSLEGRLSNTGELFF.

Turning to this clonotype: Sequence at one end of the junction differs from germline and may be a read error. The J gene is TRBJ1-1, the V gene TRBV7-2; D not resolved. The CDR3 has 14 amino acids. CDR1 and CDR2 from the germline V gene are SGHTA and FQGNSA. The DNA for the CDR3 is TGTGCCAGCAGCTTACGACAAACGAACACTGGAGCTTCCTTT. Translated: CASSLRQTNTGASF.

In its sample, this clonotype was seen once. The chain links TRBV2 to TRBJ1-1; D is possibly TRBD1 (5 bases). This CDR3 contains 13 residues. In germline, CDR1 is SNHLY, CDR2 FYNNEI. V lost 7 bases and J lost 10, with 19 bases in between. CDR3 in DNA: TGTGCCAGCAATATTTCACCGGGACGCGGAGCTTTCTTT. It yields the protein CASNISPGRGAFF. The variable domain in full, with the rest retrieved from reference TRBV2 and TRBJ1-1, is EPEVTQTPSHQVTQMGQEVILRCVPISNHLYFYWYRQILGQKVEFLVSFYNNEISEKSEIFDDQFSVERPDGSNFTLKIRSTKLEDSAMYFCASNISPGRGAFFGQGTRLTVV.

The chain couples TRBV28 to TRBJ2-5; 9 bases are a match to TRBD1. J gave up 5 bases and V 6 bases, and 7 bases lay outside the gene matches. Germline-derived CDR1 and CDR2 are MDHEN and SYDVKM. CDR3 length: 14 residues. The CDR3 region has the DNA TGTGCCAGCAGAATGGACAGGGGCGGGGAGACCCAGTACTTC. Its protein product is CASRMDRGGETQYF.

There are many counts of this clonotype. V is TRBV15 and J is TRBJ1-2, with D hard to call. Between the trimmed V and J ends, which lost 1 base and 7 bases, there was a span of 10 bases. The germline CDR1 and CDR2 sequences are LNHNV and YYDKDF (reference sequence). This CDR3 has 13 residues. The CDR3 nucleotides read TGTGCCACCAGCAGAGTAGCGGAGGGTGGCTACACCTTC. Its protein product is CATSRVAEGGYTF.

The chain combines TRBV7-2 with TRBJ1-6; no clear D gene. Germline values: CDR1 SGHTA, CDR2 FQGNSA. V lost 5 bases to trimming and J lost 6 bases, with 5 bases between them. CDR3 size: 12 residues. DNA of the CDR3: TGTGCCAGCAGCCCGCGTAATTCACCCCTCCACTTT. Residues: CASSPRNSPLHF.

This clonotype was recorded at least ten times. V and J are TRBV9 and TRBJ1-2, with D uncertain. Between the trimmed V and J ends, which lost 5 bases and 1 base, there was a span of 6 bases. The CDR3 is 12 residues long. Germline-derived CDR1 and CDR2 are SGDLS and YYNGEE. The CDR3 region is CASSPDNYGYTF. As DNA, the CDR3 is TGTGCCAGCAGTCCGGATAACTATGGCTACACCTTC. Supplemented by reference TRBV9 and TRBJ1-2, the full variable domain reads DSGVTQTPKHLITATGQRVTLRCSPRSGDLSVYWYQQSLDQGLQFLIQYYNGEERAKGNILERFSAQQFPDLHSELNLSSLELGDSALYFCASSPDNYGYTFGSGTRLTVV.

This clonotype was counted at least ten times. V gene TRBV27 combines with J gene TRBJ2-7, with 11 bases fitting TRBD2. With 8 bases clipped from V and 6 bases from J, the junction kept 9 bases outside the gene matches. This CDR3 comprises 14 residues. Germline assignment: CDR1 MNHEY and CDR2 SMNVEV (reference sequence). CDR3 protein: CASRTLAGGTEQYF. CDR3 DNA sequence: TGTGCCAGCCGTACCCTAGCGGGAGGCACCGAGCAGTACTTC.

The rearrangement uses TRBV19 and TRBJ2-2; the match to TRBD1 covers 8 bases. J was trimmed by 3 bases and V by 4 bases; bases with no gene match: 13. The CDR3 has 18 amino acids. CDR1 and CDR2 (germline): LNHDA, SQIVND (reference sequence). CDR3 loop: CASSNLGQAIVDTGELFF. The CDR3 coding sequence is TGTGCCAGTAGTAATCTGGGACAGGCCATCGTGGACACCGGGGAGCTGTTTTTT.

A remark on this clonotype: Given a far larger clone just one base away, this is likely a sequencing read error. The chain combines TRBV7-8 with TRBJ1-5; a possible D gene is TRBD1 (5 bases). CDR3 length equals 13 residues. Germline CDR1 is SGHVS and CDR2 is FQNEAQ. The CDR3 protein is CAGSLGARQPQHF. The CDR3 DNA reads TGTGCCGGCAGCTTAGGGGCGCGACAGCCCCAGCATTTT. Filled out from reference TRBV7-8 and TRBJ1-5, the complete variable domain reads GAGVSQSPRYKVAKRGQDVALRCDPISGHVSLFWYQQALGQGPEFLTYFQNEAQLDKSGLPSDRFFAERPEGSVSTLKIQRTQQEDSAVYLCAGSLGARQPQHFGDGTRLSIL.

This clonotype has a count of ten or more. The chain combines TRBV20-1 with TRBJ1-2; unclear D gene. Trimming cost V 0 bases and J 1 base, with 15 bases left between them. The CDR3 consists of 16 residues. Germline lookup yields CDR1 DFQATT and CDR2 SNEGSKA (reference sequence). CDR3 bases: TGCAGTGCTAGAGATCCGTCGGGGTCGGGTAACTATGGCTACACCTTC. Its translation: CSARDPSGSGNYGYTF.